The rows below give T cell receptor beta chains drawn from one sample of a study of shared clonotypes between healthy human individuals. Assay: immunoSEQ multiplex PCR; the TCRdb copy retains only in-frame clones and omits some. This sample carries about 2.3 million clones, 85% to 95% of them seen once, and the ten largest clones take around 0.4%. Sequencing was performed on naive CD4+ T cells from PBMCs. These receptors all come from a young man in good health. Some clones in this sample may be carry-over from other donors' samples. Both conserved end residues are trimmed from each CDR3. Each record gives: V gene, CDR3 protein.

V gene: TRBV28
CDR3 protein: ASIGTFSTDTQY

V gene: TRBV28
CDR3 protein: ASRSIDWSSYNEQF

V gene: TRBV28
CDR3 protein: ASSQSGRGPQETQY

V gene: TRBV27
CDR3 protein: ASSPTDSYGYT

V gene: TRBV29-1
CDR3 protein: SPSPGNTIY

V gene: TRBV23-1
CDR3 protein: ASSPQDRLNGSGANVLT

V gene: TRBV7-3
CDR3 protein: ASRLTRNTEAF

V gene: TRBV2
CDR3 protein: ASNGQGETQY

V gene: TRBV28
CDR3 protein: ASSYAGTVGTGELF

V gene: TRBV10-3
CDR3 protein: AISDRQGNHEQY

V gene: TRBV6-5
CDR3 protein: ASSPFGRGVPEQY

V gene: TRBV5-4
CDR3 protein: ASIDAGSNYGYT

V gene: TRBV19
CDR3 protein: ASSSGTSAQQETQY

V gene: TRBV6-5
CDR3 protein: ASSYAQGYLYTEAF

V gene: TRBV6-6
CDR3 protein: ASSYRDRFYEQY

V gene: TRBV5-6
CDR3 protein: ASSSPRASGGMGFYEQY

V gene: TRBV5-1
CDR3 protein: ASSQNTGATEAF

V gene: TRBV5-1
CDR3 protein: ASSLLGSVYEQY

V gene: TRBV5-1
CDR3 protein: ASSIGGANSGNTIY

V gene: TRBV29-1
CDR3 protein: SVAGSYNEKLF

V gene: TRBV10-3
CDR3 protein: AITAGAGEQY

V gene: TRBV5-1
CDR3 protein: ASSLGSSGSVHNEQF

V gene: TRBV11-2
CDR3 protein: ASSLGSNPVEAF

V gene: TRBV7-8
CDR3 protein: ASSLVREVGEQY

V gene: TRBV6-1
CDR3 protein: ASRPGNSYEQY

V gene: TRBV9
CDR3 protein: ASSVGGPGLGSYEQY

V gene: TRBV29-1
CDR3 protein: SGIRGNSAGELF

V gene: TRBV6-1
CDR3 protein: ASSGHRAEAF

V gene: TRBV2
CDR3 protein: ASSDYGETQY

V gene: TRBV18
CDR3 protein: ASSLVGAGGTDTQY

V gene: TRBV6-5
CDR3 protein: ASSVGGMNTEAF

V gene: TRBV5-5
CDR3 protein: ASSSGTGNEKLF

V gene: TRBV9
CDR3 protein: ASSSTSGSTQY

V gene: TRBV7-9
CDR3 protein: ASSQSRGEQY

V gene: TRBV10-3
CDR3 protein: AISKGQQETQY

V gene: TRBV5-1
CDR3 protein: ASSYHTGAQETQY

V gene: TRBV9
CDR3 protein: ASTTPGGSTDTQY

V gene: TRBV27
CDR3 protein: ASSQQGSNQPQH

V gene: TRBV28
CDR3 protein: ATLRQPYEQY

V gene: TRBV28
CDR3 protein: ASSNSGTLSQQY

V gene: TRBV7-3
CDR3 protein: ASSGLAASTDTQY

V gene: TRBV18
CDR3 protein: ASSNDGREGYT

V gene: TRBV5-1
CDR3 protein: ASSLGPRGVNEQY

V gene: TRBV4-1
CDR3 protein: ASSQVWDRDNEQF

V gene: TRBV9
CDR3 protein: ASSVAGTPDTQY

V gene: TRBV11-2
CDR3 protein: ASKFSGRASYNEQF

V gene: TRBV6-6
CDR3 protein: ASSYPGSTGELF

V gene: TRBV6-5
CDR3 protein: ASSYGGLAGSYEQY

V gene: TRBV7-3
CDR3 protein: ASSLNAWAPGQAGELF

V gene: TRBV5-1
CDR3 protein: ASSLLGAGGYNEQF

V gene: TRBV9
CDR3 protein: ASSGTGGALNTEAF

V gene: TRBV11-2
CDR3 protein: ASSLGPVGSSYEQY

V gene: TRBV5-8
CDR3 protein: ASSYAYGGGNYGYT